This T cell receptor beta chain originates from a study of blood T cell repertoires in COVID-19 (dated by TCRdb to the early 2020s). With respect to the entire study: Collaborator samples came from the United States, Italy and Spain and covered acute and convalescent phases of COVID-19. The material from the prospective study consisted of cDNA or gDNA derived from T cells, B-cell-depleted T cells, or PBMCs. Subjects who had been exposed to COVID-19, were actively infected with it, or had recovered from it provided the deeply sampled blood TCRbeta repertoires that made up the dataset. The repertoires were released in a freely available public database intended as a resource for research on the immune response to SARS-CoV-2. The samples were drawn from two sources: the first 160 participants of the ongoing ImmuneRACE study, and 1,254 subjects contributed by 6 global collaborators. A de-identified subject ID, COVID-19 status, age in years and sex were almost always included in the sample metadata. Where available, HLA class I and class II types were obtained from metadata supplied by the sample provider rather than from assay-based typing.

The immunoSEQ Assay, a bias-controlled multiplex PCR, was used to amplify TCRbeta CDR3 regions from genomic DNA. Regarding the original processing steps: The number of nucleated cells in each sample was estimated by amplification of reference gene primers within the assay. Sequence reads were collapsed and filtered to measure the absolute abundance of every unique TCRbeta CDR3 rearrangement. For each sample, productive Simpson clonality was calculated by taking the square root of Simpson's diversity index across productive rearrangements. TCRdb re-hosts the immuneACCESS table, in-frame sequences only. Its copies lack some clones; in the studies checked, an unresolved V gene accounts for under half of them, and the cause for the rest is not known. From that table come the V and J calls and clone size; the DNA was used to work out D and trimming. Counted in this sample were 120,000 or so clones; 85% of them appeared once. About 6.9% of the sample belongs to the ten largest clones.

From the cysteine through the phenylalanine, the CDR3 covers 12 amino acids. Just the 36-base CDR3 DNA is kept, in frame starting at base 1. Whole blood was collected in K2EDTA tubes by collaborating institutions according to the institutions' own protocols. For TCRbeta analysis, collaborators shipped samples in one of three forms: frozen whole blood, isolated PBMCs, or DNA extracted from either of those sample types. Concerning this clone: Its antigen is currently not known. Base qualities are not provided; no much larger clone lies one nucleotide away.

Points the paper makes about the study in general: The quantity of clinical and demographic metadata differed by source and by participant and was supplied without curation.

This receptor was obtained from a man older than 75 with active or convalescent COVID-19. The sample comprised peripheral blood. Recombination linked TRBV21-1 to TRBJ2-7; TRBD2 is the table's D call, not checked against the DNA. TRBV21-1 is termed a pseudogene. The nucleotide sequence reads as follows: TGTGCCAGCAGCAGCCCGCTCGGGGAGCAGTACTTC. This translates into CASSSPLGEQYF.